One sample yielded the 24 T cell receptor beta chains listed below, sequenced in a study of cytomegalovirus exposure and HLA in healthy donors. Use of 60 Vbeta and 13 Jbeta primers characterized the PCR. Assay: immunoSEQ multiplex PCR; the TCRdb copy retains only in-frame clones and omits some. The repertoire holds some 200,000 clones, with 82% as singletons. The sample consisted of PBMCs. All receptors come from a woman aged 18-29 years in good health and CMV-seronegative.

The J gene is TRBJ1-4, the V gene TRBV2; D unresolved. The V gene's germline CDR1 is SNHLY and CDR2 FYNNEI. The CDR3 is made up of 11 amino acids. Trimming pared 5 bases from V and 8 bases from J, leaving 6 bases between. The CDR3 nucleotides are TGTGCCAGCAGTTCCGCGGAAAAACTGTTTTTT. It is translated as CASSSAEKLFF.

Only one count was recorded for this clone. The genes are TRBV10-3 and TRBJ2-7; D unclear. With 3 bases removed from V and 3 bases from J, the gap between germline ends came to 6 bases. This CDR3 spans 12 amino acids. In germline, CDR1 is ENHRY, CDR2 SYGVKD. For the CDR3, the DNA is TGTGCCATCAGTGAAGTCGGCTACGAGCAGTACTTC. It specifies CAISEVGYEQYF.

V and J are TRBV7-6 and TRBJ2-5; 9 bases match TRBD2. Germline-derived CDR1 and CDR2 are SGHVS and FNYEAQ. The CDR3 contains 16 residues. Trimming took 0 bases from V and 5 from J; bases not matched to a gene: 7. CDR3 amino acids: CASSLASGGEGETQYF. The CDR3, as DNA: TGTGCCAGCAGCTTAGCTAGCGGGGGAGAGGGGGAGACCCAGTACTTC.

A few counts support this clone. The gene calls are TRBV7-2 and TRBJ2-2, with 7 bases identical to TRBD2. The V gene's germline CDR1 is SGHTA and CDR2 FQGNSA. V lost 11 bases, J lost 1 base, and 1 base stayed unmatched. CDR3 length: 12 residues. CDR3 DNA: TGTGCCGGGGAGGGGAACACCGGGGAGCTGTTTTTT. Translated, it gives CAGEGNTGELFF. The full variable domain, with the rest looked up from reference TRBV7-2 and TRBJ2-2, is GAGVSQSPSNKVTEKGKDVELRCDPISGHTALYWYRQSLGQGLEFLIYFQGNSAPDKSGLPSDRFSAERTGGSVSTLTIQRTQQEDSAVYLCAGEGNTGELFFGEGSRLTVL.

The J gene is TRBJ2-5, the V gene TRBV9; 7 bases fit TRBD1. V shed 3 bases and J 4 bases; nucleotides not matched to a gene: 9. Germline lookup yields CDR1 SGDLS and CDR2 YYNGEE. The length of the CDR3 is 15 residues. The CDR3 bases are TGTGCCAGCAGCGCCGGAGTGGGACAGCTAGAGACCCAGTACTTC. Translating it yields CASSAGVGQLETQYF. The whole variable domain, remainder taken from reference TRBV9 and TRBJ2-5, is DSGVTQTPKHLITATGQRVTLRCSPRSGDLSVYWYQQSLDQGLQFLIQYYNGEERAKGNILERFSAQQFPDLHSELNLSSLELGDSALYFCASSAGVGQLETQYFGPGTRLLVL.

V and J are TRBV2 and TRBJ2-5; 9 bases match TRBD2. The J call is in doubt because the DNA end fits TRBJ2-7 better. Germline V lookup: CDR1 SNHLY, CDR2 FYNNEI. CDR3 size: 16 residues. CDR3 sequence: CASSAAGGTLPYEQYF. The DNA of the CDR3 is TGTGCCAGCAGTGCTGCGGGAGGGACACTACCCTACGAGCAGTACTTC.

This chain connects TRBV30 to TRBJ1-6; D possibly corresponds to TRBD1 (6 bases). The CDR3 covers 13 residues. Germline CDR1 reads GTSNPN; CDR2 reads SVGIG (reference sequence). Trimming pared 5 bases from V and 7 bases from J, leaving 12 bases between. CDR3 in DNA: TGTGCCTGGGAACAGGGTCGGAATTCACCCCTCCACTTT. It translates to CAWEQGRNSPLHF.

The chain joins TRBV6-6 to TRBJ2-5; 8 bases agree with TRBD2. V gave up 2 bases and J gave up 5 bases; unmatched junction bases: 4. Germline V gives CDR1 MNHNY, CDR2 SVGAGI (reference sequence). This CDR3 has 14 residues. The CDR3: CASSYRGGAETQYF. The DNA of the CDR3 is TGTGCCAGCAGTTACCGGGGGGGCGCGGAGACCCAGTACTTC.

This CDR3 is CASSLDSASGRRETQYF. The CDR3 region has the DNA TGTGCCAGCAGCTTAGATTCGGCTAGCGGGAGGAGGGAGACCCAGTACTTC. The V call is TRBV11-2, the J call TRBJ2-5; 11 bases are a match to TRBD2. The V gene's germline CDR1 is SGHAT and CDR2 FQNNGV. CDR3 length: 17 amino acids. V lost 0 bases to trimming and J lost 5 bases; unmatched junction nucleotides: 8. Drawing the rest from reference TRBV11-2 and TRBJ2-5, the complete variable domain is EAGVAQSPRYKIIEKRQSVAFWCNPISGHATLYWYQQILGQGPKLLIQFQNNGVVDDSQLPKDRFSAERLKGVDSTLKIQPAKLEDSAVYLCASSLDSASGRRETQYFGPGTRLLVL.

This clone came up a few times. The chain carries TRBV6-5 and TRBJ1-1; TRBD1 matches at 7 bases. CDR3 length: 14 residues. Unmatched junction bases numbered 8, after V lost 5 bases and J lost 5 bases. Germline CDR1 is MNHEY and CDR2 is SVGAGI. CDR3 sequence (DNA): TGTGCCAGCAGTCCCCGACAGGGTGGGACTGAAGCTTTCTTT. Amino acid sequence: CASSPRQGGTEAFF.

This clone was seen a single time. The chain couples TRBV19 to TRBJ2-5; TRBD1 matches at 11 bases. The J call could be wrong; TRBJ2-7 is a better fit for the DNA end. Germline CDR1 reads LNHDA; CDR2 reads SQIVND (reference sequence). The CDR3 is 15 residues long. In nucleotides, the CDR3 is TGTGCCAGTAGTGTTCCGGGACAGGGGGCCTACGAGCAGTACTTC. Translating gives CASSVPGQGAYEQYF.

In DNA, the CDR3 is TGTGCCAGCAGCTTAGCGTGGCCGGAAGCTTTCTTT. Its protein product is CASSLAWPEAFF. The chain has TRBV7-9 and TRBJ1-1; D is undetermined. The V gene's germline CDR1 is SEHNR and CDR2 FQNEAQ (reference sequence). This CDR3 is 12 amino acids long. V gave up 0 bases and J gave up 8 bases, with 7 bases separating them.

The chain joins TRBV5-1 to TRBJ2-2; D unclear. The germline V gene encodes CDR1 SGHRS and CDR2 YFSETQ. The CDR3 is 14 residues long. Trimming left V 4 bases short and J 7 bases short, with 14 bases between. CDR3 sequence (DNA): TGCGCCAGCAGCCCGTTCATGACGGGCGGGGAGCTGTTTTTT. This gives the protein CASSPFMTGGELFF.

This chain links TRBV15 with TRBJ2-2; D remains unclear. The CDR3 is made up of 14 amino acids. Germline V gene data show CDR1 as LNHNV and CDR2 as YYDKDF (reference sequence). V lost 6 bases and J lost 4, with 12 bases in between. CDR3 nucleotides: TGTGCCACCAGATACGAGAGGAGCACCGGGGAGCTGTTTTTT. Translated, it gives CATRYERSTGELFF.

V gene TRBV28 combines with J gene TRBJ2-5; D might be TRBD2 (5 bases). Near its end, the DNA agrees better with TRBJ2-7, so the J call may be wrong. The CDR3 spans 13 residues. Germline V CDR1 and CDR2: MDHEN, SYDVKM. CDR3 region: CASSGSGDYEQYF. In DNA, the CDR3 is TGTGCCAGCAGTGGCTCCGGGGACTACGAGCAGTACTTC.

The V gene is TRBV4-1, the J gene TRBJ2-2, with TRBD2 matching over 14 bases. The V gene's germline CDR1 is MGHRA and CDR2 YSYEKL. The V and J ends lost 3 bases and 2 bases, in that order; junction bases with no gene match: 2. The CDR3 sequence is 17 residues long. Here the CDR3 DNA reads TGCGCCAGCAGCCACGGACTAGCGGGGGGCAACACCGGGGAGCTGTTTTTT. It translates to CASSHGLAGGNTGELFF.

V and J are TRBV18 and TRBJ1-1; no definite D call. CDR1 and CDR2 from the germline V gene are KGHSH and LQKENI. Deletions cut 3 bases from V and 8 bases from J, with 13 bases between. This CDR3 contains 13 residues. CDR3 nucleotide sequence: TGTGCCAGCTCACCCTCACCAGATTTAGAAGCTTTCTTT. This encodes CASSPSPDLEAFF.

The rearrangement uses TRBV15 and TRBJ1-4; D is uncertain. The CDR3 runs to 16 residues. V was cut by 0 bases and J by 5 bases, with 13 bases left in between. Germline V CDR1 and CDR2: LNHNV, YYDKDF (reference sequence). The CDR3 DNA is TGTGCCACCAGCAGAGATTTTTCAGGTCCCAATGAAAAACTGTTTTTT. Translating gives CATSRDFSGPNEKLFF.

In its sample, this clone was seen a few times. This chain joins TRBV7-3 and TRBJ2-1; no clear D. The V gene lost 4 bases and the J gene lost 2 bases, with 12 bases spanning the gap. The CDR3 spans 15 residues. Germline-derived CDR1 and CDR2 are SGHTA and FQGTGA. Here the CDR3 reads CASSSMGSTYNEQFF. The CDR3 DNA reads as TGTGCCAGCAGCTCCATGGGCAGCACCTACAATGAGCAGTTCTTC.

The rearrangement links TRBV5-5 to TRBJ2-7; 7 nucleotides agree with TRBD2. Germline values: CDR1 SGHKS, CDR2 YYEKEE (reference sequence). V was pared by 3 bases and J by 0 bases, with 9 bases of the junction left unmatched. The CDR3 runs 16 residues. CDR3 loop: CASSSRGGSFSYEQYF. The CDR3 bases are TGTGCCAGCAGCTCTAGGGGCGGGAGTTTCTCCTACGAGCAGTACTTC.

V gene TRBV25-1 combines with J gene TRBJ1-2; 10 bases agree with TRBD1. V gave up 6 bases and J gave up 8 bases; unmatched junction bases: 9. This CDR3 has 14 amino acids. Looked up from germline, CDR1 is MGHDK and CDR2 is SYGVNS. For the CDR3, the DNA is TGTGCCAGCAGCCTTGCCGGGACAGGGGTAGGCTACACCTTC. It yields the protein CASSLAGTGVGYTF.

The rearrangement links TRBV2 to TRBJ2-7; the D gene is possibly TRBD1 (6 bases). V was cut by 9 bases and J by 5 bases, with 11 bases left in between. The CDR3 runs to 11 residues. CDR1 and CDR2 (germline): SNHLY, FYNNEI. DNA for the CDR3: TGTGCCAGTCGACAGGAGAACGAGCAGTACTTC. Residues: CASRQENEQYF.

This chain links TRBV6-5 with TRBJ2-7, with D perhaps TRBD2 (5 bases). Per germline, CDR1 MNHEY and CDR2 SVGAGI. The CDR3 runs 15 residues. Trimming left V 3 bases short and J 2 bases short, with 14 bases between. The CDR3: CASSYSSANPYEQYF. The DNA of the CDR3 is TGTGCCAGCAGTTATAGTAGCGCCAACCCCTACGAGCAGTACTTC.

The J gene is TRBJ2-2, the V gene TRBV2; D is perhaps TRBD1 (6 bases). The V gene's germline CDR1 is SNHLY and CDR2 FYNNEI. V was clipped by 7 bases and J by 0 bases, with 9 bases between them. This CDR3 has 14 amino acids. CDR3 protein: CASNQGPNTGELFF. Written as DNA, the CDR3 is TGTGCCAGCAATCAGGGGCCGAACACCGGGGAGCTGTTTTTT. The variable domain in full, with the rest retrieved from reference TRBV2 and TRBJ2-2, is EPEVTQTPSHQVTQMGQEVILRCVPISNHLYFYWYRQILGQKVEFLVSFYNNEISEKSEIFDDQFSVERPDGSNFTLKIRSTKLEDSAMYFCASNQGPNTGELFFGEGSRLTVL.